Sequencing of this TCR beta chain was carried out in a study of cytomegalovirus exposure and HLA in healthy donors. Deletions cut 5 bases from V and 6 bases from J, with 14 bases between. Germline V CDR1 and CDR2: SGHTA, FQGNSA. This CDR3 is 13 amino acids long. The donors were members of the validation cohort comprising some 120 subjects, separate from the approximately 700-subject first cohort. The method was immunoSEQ multiplex PCR; TCRdb's version includes in-frame clones alone and lacks a portion of them. The repertoire holds a few hundred thousand clones, with roughly 89% as singletons. The origin of this receptor is a woman between 18 and 29 years old in good health and CMV-seronegative. The genes are TRBV7-2 and TRBJ2-7; weak D call: TRBD2 (6 bases). Sample: PBMCs. As DNA, the CDR3 is TGTGCCAGCAGCCTCTTTACTAGCTCCGAGCAGTACTTC. Translation: CASSLFTSSEQYF.